The present T cell receptor beta chain was sequenced within a study of blood T cells in healthy people across ages. Germline CDR1 SGHVS, CDR2 FQNEAQ. This CDR3 has 14 amino acids. V lost 8 bases and J 4 bases, leaving 17 bases between the germline ends. Healthy Caucasian individuals from Russia aged roughly 6 to 100 served as donors. PBMCs numbering at least 7 million were isolated per sample. For the second PCR, which ran for 7 to 11 cycles, a sample-barcoded 5' primer and a J-beta primer mix were used. A tag from a template-switch adaptor with 12 random nucleotides marked each cDNA molecule. TCRdb used MiXCR to reprocess the 5' RACE reads, holding one entry per CDR3 protein. Among around 620,000 distinct CDR3 sequences, about 26% were seen once, and the ten largest hold approximately 17%.

The clonotype originates from a woman in her seventies in good health. The genes are TRBV7-8 and TRBJ2-5, with D perhaps assigned TRBD1 or TRBD2 (5 bases each). Sequencing was carried out using blood. DNA for the CDR3: TGTGCCAGCTCTCGGGGTCAAGGGGCAGAGACCCAGTACTTC. Translated: CASSRGQGAETQYF.